These 24 T cell receptor beta chains were all obtained from the same sample, sequenced in a study of T cell responses to AZD1222 COVID-19 vaccine. Profiled with immunoSEQ multiplex PCR; TCRdb holds only in-frame clones, not every one. This table holds more than 50,000 clones, over 85% found once. The sample consisted of peripheral blood, taken on day 0 of AZD1222 vaccination. The receptor source for this set is an adult in good health.

V gene TRBV24-1 combines with J gene TRBJ2-1; 8 bases fit TRBD2. Germline V gene lookup returns CDR1 KGHDR and CDR2 SFDVKD. This CDR3 contains 14 residues. V lost 3 bases to trimming and J lost 7 bases; unmatched junction nucleotides: 4. The chain's CDR3 is CATSDPGGANEQFF. CDR3 bases: TGTGCCACCAGTGATCCCGGGGGGGCAAATGAGCAGTTCTTC.

The V and J genes are TRBV5-1 and TRBJ1-3; D unresolved. Germline V gives CDR1 SGHRS, CDR2 YFSETQ. The CDR3 is 14 amino acids. The V and J ends lost 4 bases and 4 bases respectively, with 12 bases between them. CDR3 in DNA: TGCGCCAGCAGCACATCAGGTTCCGGAAACACCATATATTTT. Its translation: CASSTSGSGNTIYF.

This chain links TRBV27 with TRBJ1-2; D is uncertain. V dropped 4 bases and J dropped 4 bases, with 13 bases sitting between them. Per germline, CDR1 MNHEY and CDR2 SMNVEV (reference sequence). CDR3 length: 14 residues. The CDR3: CASSSTRELYGYTF. DNA of the CDR3: TGTGCCAGCAGTTCCACCCGGGAGCTCTATGGCTACACCTTC.

This chain connects TRBV7-3 to TRBJ1-1; D uncertain. There are 14 residues in the CDR3. V dropped 2 bases and J dropped 2 bases, with 9 bases sitting between them. Germline assignment: CDR1 SGHTA and CDR2 FQGTGA. CDR3: CASSLEPVNTEAFF. CDR3 sequence (DNA): TGTGCCAGCAGCTTAGAGCCAGTCAACACTGAAGCTTTCTTT.

The chain recombines TRBV6-5 with TRBJ1-2; 7 bases fit TRBD1. This CDR3 has 15 residues. Trimming at V came to 6 bases and at J to 4 bases, leaving 11 bases not matched to a gene. Per the germline V gene, CDR1 is MNHEY and CDR2 is SVGAGI. The CDR3 loop is CASSRQGRGFYGYTF. The CDR3 DNA is TGTGCCAGCAGCCGTCAGGGCAGGGGGTTCTATGGCTACACCTTC.

The chain has TRBV18 and TRBJ1-6, with D tentatively TRBD1 (5 bases). Germline V gene data show CDR1 as KGHSH and CDR2 as LQKENI. V was clipped by 0 bases and J by 14 bases, with 11 bases between them. The CDR3 sequence is 13 residues long. This CDR3 reads CASSPPTGTALHF. In DNA, the CDR3 is TGTGCCAGCTCACCACCCACGGGGACGGCCCTCCACTTT.

Worth noting for this clone: One end of the junction does not line up with germline, which may come from a read error. The V and J genes are TRBV27 and TRBJ2-1; possible D gene TRBD2, 5 bases. The CDR3 spans 11 residues. Per germline, CDR1 MNHEY and CDR2 SMNVEV (reference sequence). The CDR3 nucleotides are TGTGCCAGCGGGAGACCGAATGGGCAGTTCTTC. Its protein product is CASGRPNGQFF.

The rearrangement joins TRBV2 to TRBJ1-2, with TRBD1 matching 9 bases. V lost 7 bases and J lost 12; bases outside the gene matches: 12. This CDR3 has 13 amino acids. Germline loops: CDR1 SNHLY, CDR2 FYNNEI. CDR3 bases: TGTGCCAGCAAATTCCAGGGACAGGGATTCCACACCTTC. Translating it yields CASKFQGQGFHTF. Using reference TRBV2 and TRBJ1-2 for the parts outside the CDR3, the full variable domain is EPEVTQTPSHQVTQMGQEVILRCVPISNHLYFYWYRQILGQKVEFLVSFYNNEISEKSEIFDDQFSVERPDGSNFTLKIRSTKLEDSAMYFCASKFQGQGFHTFGSGTRLTVV.

The chain joins TRBV14 to TRBJ1-1; possible D gene TRBD1, 5 bases. The CDR3 is 17 amino acids. CDR1 and CDR2 from the germline V gene are SGHDN and FVKESK. The V end lost 0 bases, the J end lost 3 bases, and 17 bases lay between the germline ends. CDR3 coding DNA: TGTGCCAGCAGCCAAGATTATAATTTCGGGGGGGACACTGAAGCTTTCTTT. This gives the protein CASSQDYNFGGDTEAFF.

V gene TRBV20-1 combines with J gene TRBJ2-7; the D gene is possibly TRBD2 (6 bases). The CDR3 spans 15 residues. The ends were cut back, 3 bases at V and 7 bases at J, with 22 bases in the middle. Per the germline V gene, CDR1 is DFQATT and CDR2 is SNEGSKA (reference sequence). The CDR3 bases are TGCAGTGCTAGTGCATCCGGCGGGGTTCGGGGGGAGCAGTACTTC. The encoded protein is CSASASGGVRGEQYF.

The chain joins TRBV4-1 to TRBJ2-3, with TRBD2 matching over 9 bases. Germline CDR1 MGHRA, CDR2 YSYEKL. The CDR3 is made up of 17 amino acids. With 2 bases clipped from V and 4 bases from J, the junction kept 10 bases outside the gene matches. The CDR3 protein is CASSQLLMAGGPDTQYF. CDR3 bases: TGCGCCAGCAGCCAACTACTCATGGCGGGGGGGCCAGATACGCAGTATTTT.

The chain employs TRBV11-1 and TRBJ1-2; 7 nucleotides match TRBD1. The V gene end was trimmed by 5 bases and the J gene end by 4 bases; junction bases not matched to a gene: 4. There are 13 residues in the CDR3. The germline V gene encodes CDR1 SGHAT and CDR2 FQDESV (reference sequence). Here the CDR3 reads CASSPDRSYGYTF. The CDR3 DNA sequence: TGTGCCAGCAGCCCGGACAGGTCCTATGGCTACACCTTC.

The J gene is TRBJ1-2, the V gene TRBV18; 8 positions match TRBD1. The germline CDR1 and CDR2 sequences are KGHSH and LQKENI. The CDR3 spans 15 residues. The ends lost 0 bases at V and 8 bases at J; junction bases unmatched: 8. In nucleotides, the CDR3 is TGTGCCAGCTCACCACCCCACAGGGGGGGTTCGGGCTACACCTTC. This gives the protein CASSPPHRGGSGYTF.

This rearrangement joins TRBV13 to TRBJ2-2; D is unclear. The CDR3 loop spans 13 amino acids. In germline, CDR1 is PRHDT, CDR2 FYEKMQ (reference sequence). The V end was cut by 6 bases, the J end by 5 bases, with 10 bases between. In DNA, the CDR3 is TGTGCCAGCAGAATACTACGGACCGGGGAGCTGTTTTTT. This encodes CASRILRTGELFF. The full variable domain, its missing parts supplied by reference TRBV13 and TRBJ2-2, is AAGVIQSPRHLIKEKRETATLKCYPIPRHDTVYWYQQGPGQDPQFLISFYEKMQSDKGSIPDRFSAQQFSDYHSELNMSSLELGDSALYFCASRILRTGELFFGEGSRLTVL.

The V and J genes are TRBV7-6 and TRBJ1-3; D uncertain. The ends were cut back, 1 base at V and 0 bases at J, with 10 bases in the middle. CDR3 size: 16 residues. Germline V gene sequence: CDR1 SGHVS, CDR2 FNYEAQ. Here the CDR3 reads CASSLGSPYSGNTIYF. The CDR3 DNA is TGTGCCAGCAGCTTAGGTAGTCCATACTCTGGAAACACCATATATTTT.

The chain links TRBV18 to TRBJ2-5; D gene unclear. Germline V CDR1 and CDR2: KGHSH, LQKENI. The CDR3 consists of 13 residues. With 2 bases removed from V and 3 bases from J, the gap between germline ends came to 7 bases. The CDR3 DNA follows: TGTGCCAGCTCACCAAGGTGGGAAGAGACCCAGTACTTC. It encodes CASSPRWEETQYF.

This chain uses TRBV10-3 with TRBJ1-2; TRBD1 aligns across 7 bases. The CDR3 extends over 13 amino acids. Trimming at V came to 6 bases and at J to 0 bases, leaving 1 base not matched to a gene. CDR1 and CDR2 from the germline V gene are ENHRY and SYGVKD. The CDR3 spells CAIRGQTNYGYTF. CDR3 nucleotide sequence: TGTGCCATCAGGGGACAGACTAACTATGGCTACACCTTC.

The chain links TRBV6-5 to TRBJ1-5; the D gene is possibly TRBD1 (5 bases). CDR3 length: 13 residues. The ends were cut back, 2 bases at V and 7 bases at J, with 9 bases in the middle. Germline loops: CDR1 MNHEY, CDR2 SVGAGI. The DNA for the CDR3 is TGTGCCAGCAGTTACGGTTCAGGGCAGCCCCAGCATTTT. The encoded protein is CASSYGSGQPQHF.

This rearrangement joins TRBV9 to TRBJ2-7; maybe TRBD1 (6 bases). V was cut by 5 bases and J by 2 bases, with 20 bases left in between. Per the germline V gene, CDR1 is SGDLS and CDR2 is YYNGEE. The CDR3 extends over 16 amino acids. CDR3 nucleotides: TGTGCCAGCAGGGGTTTGGGGACAAGGAGTACCTACGAGCAGTACTTC. It translates to CASRGLGTRSTYEQYF.

The genes are TRBV5-5 and TRBJ1-5; no reliable D call. The CDR3 has 14 amino acids. The V gene's germline CDR1 is SGHKS and CDR2 YYEKEE (reference sequence). V lost 4 bases to trimming and J lost 4 bases, with 12 bases between them. CDR3: CASSAHTRNQPQHF. The CDR3 DNA reads TGTGCCAGCAGCGCCCACACTAGAAATCAGCCCCAGCATTTT.

CDR3: CAWSWRGGANIQYF. The CDR3 nucleotides read TGTGCCTGGAGTTGGCGCGGGGGGGCCAACATTCAGTACTTC. The rearrangement links TRBV30 to TRBJ2-4; 9 positions match TRBD2. The CDR3 has 14 residues. With 2 bases clipped from V and 7 bases from J, the junction kept 6 bases outside the gene matches. CDR1 and CDR2 from the germline V gene are GTSNPN and SVGIG (reference sequence). The full variable domain, with the rest looked up from reference TRBV30 and TRBJ2-4, is SQTIHQWPATLVQPVGSPLSLECTVEGTSNPNLYWYRQAAGRGLQLLFYSVGIGQISSEVPQNLSASRPQDRQFILSSKKLLLSDSGFYLCAWSWRGGANIQYFGAGTRLSVL.

The V gene is TRBV18, the J gene TRBJ1-2; 7 bases align to TRBD1. Germline CDR1 and CDR2: KGHSH and LQKENI. The V segment lost 1 base and the J segment 7 bases; nucleotides outside the gene matches: 3. This CDR3 contains 13 residues. CDR3 amino acids: CASSPQGASGYTF. The CDR3 region has the DNA TGTGCCAGCTCACCACAGGGGGCTAGTGGCTACACCTTC. The whole variable domain, remainder taken from reference TRBV18 and TRBJ1-2, is NAGVMQNPRHLVRRRGQEARLRCSPMKGHSHVYWYRQLPEEGLKFMVYLQKENIIDESGMPKERFSAEFPKEGPSILRIQQVVRGDSAAYFCASSPQGASGYTFGSGTRLTVV.

The rearrangement joins TRBV12-3 or TRBV12-4 to TRBJ1-1, with D maybe TRBD1 (6 bases). Trimming took 6 bases from V and 8 from J, leaving 16 bases between them. The CDR3 spans 13 residues. The chain's CDR3 is CASRARDILEAFF. The CDR3 region has the DNA TGTGCCAGCAGGGCCCGGGACATCCTGGAAGCTTTCTTT.

This chain joins TRBV15 and TRBJ2-7, with D perhaps TRBD1 or TRBD2 (6 bases each). The CDR3 covers 17 residues. V was clipped by 0 bases and J by 5 bases, with 20 bases between them. The germline gives CDR1 LNHNV, CDR2 YYDKDF (reference sequence). The CDR3 DNA reads TGTGCCACCAGCAGAGATCAGGGGCGGGGCCGTTTGGACGAGCAGTACTTC. This codes for CATSRDQGRGRLDEQYF.